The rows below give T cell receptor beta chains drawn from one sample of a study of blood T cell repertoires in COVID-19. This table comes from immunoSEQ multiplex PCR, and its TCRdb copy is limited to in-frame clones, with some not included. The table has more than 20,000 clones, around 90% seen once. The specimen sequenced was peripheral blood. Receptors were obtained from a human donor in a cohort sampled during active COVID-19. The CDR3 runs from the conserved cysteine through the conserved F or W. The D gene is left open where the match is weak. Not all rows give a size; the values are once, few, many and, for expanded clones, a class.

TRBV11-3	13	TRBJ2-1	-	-	CASSPRGAQLGFF	TGTGCCAGCAGCCCCCGGGGGGCCCAGCTAGGGTTCTTC
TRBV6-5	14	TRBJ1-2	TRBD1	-	CASRSTGGSPGYTF	TGTGCCAGCAGGTCGACAGGGGGCTCGCCGGGCTACACCTTC
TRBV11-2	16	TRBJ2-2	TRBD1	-	CASSLATGANTGELFF	TGTGCCAGCAGCTTAGCCACAGGGGCGAACACCGGGGAGCTGTTTTTT
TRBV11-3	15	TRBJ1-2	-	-	CASSPRLGILYGYTF	TGTGCCAGCAGCCCGAGACTAGGGATACTCTATGGCTACACCTTC
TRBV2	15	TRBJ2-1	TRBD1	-	CASSADRGQYNEQFF	TGTGCCAGCAGTGCGGACAGGGGGCAGTACAATGAGCAGTTCTTC
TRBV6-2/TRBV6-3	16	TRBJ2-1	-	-	CASSYLKRALNNEQFF	TGTGCCAGCAGTTATCTGAAGCGGGCCCTTAATAATGAGCAGTTCTTC
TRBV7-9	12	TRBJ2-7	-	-	CASSLEVPEQYF	TGTGCCAGCAGCTTGGAGGTTCCCGAGCAGTACTTC
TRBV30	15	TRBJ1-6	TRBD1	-	CAWSRQGGGNSPLHF	TGTGCCTGGAGTCGACAGGGAGGAGGGAATTCACCCCTCCACTTT
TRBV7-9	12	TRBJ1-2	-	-	CASSWEGDGYTF	TGTGCCAGCAGCTGGGAGGGGGATGGCTACACCTTC
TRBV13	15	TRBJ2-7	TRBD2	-	CASSSQTSGGYEQYF	TGTGCCAGCAGCTCTCAGACTAGCGGGGGCTACGAGCAGTACTTC
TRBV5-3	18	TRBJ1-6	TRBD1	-	CARRPRTGSSSYNSPLHF	TGTGCCCGAAGGCCGAGGACAGGGAGTAGCTCCTATAATTCACCCCTCCACTTT
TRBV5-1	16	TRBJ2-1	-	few	CASSQGGGSVLNEQFF	TGCGCCAGCAGCCAGGGGGGAGGCTCAGTACTCAATGAGCAGTTCTTC
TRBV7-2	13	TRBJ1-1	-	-	CASSRREGGWAFF	TGTGCCAGCAGCCGAAGGGAAGGGGGATGGGCTTTCTTT
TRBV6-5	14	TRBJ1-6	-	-	CASRVQGRQSPLHF	TGTGCCAGCCGGGTTCAGGGAAGACAGTCACCCCTCCACTTT
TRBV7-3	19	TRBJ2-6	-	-	CASSPINRAESSGANVLTF	TGTGCCAGCAGCCCGATAAACCGAGCGGAGAGCTCTGGGGCCAACGTCCTGACTTTC
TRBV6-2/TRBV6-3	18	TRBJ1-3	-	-	CASSQLVGGPISGNTIYF	TGTGCCAGCAGCCAATTAGTCGGGGGGCCCATCTCTGGAAACACCATATATTTT
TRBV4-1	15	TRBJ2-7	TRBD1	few	CASSQVEGASYEQYF	TGCGCCAGCAGCCAAGTTGAGGGGGCATCCTACGAGCAGTACTTC
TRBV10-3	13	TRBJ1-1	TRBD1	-	CATGQGASAEAFF	TGTGCCACCGGACAGGGGGCGTCTGCTGAAGCTTTCTTT
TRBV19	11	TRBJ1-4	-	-	CASRQNEKLFF	TGTGCCAGTCGACAAAATGAAAAACTGTTTTTT
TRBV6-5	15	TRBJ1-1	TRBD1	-	CASRLQGWDVTEAFF	TGTGCCAGCAGGCTACAGGGGTGGGATGTGACTGAAGCTTTCTTT
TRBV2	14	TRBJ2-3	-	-	CATADSASTDTQYF	TGTGCCACCGCTGACAGCGCTAGCACAGATACGCAGTATTTT
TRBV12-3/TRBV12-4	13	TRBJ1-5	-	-	CASSTGANQPQHF	TGTGCCAGCAGTACAGGAGCGAATCAGCCCCAGCATTTT
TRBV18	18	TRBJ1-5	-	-	CASSPRQMAGRGNQPQHF	TGTGCCAGCTCACCAAGACAGATGGCTGGCCGGGGCAATCAGCCCCAGCATTTT
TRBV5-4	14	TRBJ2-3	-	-	CASSLPDSPDTQYF	TGTGCCAGCAGCCTTCCAGACAGTCCAGATACGCAGTATTTT
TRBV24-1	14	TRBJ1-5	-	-	CATSDNGQFQPQHF	TGTGCCACCAGTGACAACGGACAGTTCCAGCCCCAGCATTTT
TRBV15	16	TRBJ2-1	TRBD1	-	CATSREWDSRGHEQFF	TGTGCCACCAGCAGGGAATGGGACAGTCGTGGGCATGAGCAGTTCTTC
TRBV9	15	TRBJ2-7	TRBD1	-	CASSQFMTGAAEQYF	TGTGCCAGCAGTCAATTTATGACAGGGGCCGCCGAGCAGTACTTC
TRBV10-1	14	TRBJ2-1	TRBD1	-	CASPRHRGFHEQFF	TGCGCCAGCCCCCGGCACAGGGGGTTTCATGAGCAGTTCTTC
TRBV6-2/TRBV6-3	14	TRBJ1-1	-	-	CASSSSTGNTEAFF	TGTGCCAGCAGTTCTTCCACAGGGAACACTGAAGCTTTCTTT
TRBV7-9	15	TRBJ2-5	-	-	CASSPMAGTYETQYF	TGTGCCAGCAGCCCCATGGCCGGGACATACGAGACCCAGTACTTC
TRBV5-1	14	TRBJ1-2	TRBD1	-	CASRQARGDYGYTF	TGCGCCAGCAGGCAGGCCAGGGGGGACTATGGCTACACCTTC
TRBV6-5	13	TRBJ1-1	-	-	CASSLETESKAFF	TGTGCCAGCAGCTTGGAGACAGAAAGTAAAGCTTTCTTT
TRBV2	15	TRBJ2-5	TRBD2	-	CASSGETSGGETQYF	TGTGCCAGCAGCGGCGAGACTAGCGGCGGTGAGACCCAGTACTTC
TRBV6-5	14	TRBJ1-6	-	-	CASRPRGYNSPLHF	TGTGCCAGCAGACCGCGAGGCTATAATTCACCCCTCCACTTT
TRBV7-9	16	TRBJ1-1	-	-	CASSPTLRVSNTEAFF	TGTGCCAGCAGTCCCACCCTTCGGGTGTCTAACACTGAAGCTTTCTTT
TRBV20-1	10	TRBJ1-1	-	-	CSARRGEAFF	TGCAGTGCTAGACGGGGTGAAGCTTTCTTT
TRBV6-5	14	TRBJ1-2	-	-	CASSLLRESHGYTF	TGTGCCAGCAGCCTACTAAGAGAGAGTCATGGCTACACCTTC
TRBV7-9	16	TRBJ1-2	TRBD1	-	CANEIQNRGVLYGYTF	TGTGCCAACGAGATTCAAAACAGGGGAGTGCTTTATGGCTACACCTTC
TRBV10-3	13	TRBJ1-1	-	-	CATSQGIGTEAFF	TGTGCCACGAGCCAGGGGATCGGCACTGAAGCTTTCTTT
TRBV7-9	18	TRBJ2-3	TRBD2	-	CASSPTTGAGGSTDTQYF	TGTGCCAGCAGCCCTACGACCGGAGCGGGGGGAAGCACAGATACGCAGTATTTT
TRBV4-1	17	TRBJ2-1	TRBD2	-	CASSQDFEAGPYNEQFF	TGCGCCAGCAGCCAAGATTTCGAAGCGGGGCCATACAATGAGCAGTTCTTC